The sequence of this T cell receptor (beta chain) was determined in a study of blood T cell repertoires in COVID-19 (dated by TCRdb to the early 2020s). For the study in its entirety: The collaborator samples originated in the United States, Italy and Spain and spanned the acute and convalescent phases of COVID-19. The material from the prospective study consisted of cDNA or gDNA derived from T cells, B-cell-depleted T cells, or PBMCs. Deeply sampled blood TCRbeta repertoires from subjects exposed to, actively infected with, or recovered from COVID-19 were included in the dataset. The repertoires were released in a freely available public database intended as a resource for research on the immune response to SARS-CoV-2. The samples were drawn from two sources: the first 160 participants of the ongoing ImmuneRACE study, and 1,200 or so subjects contributed by 6 global collaborators. A de-identified subject ID, COVID-19 status, age in years and sex were almost always included in the sample metadata. HLA class I and class II types, where available, came from metadata supplied by the sample provider rather than from assay-based typing.

V ends up 2 bases short and J 3 bases short, with an unmatched junction base count of 12. The CDR3 holds 17 amino acids from the cysteine to the phenylalanine. The entry retains the CDR3 DNA only, 51 bases that are in frame from base 1. Sequences KGHSH (CDR1) and LQKENI (CDR2) are obtained from the germline V gene. On the study overall, not on this receptor specifically: The quantity of clinical and demographic metadata differed by source and by participant and was supplied without curation.

Each collaborating institution followed its own protocols to collect whole blood in K2EDTA tubes. For TCRbeta analysis, collaborator samples were shipped as frozen whole blood, as isolated PBMCs, or as DNA extracted from either sample type. The immunoSEQ Assay, a bias-controlled multiplex PCR, was used to amplify TCRbeta CDR3 regions from genomic DNA. In the paper's pipeline: The number of nucleated cells in each sample was estimated from the amplification of reference gene primers within the assay. To quantify the absolute abundance of each unique TCRbeta CDR3 rearrangement, sequence reads were collapsed and filtered. For each sample, productive Simpson clonality was calculated as the square root of Simpson's diversity index across productive rearrangements. The clones in this table, taken by TCRdb from immuneACCESS, are in-frame only. Not every clone is retained; where verified, under half of the shortfall comes from an unresolved V gene, and the cause of the rest is unknown. V, J and clone size derive from that table, while D and trimming were established from the DNA sequence. The sample contains just over 650,000 clones, around 89% of them found a single time. The ten largest clones represent more than 0.25% of the sample.

This clone was counted a single time. Its antigen is unknown. No base quality information exists; no much larger clone differs at one position. The sequenced material came from peripheral blood. This TCR was recovered from a woman in her late teens or twenties with acute or convalescent COVID-19. The chain employs TRBV18 and TRBJ1-1, with TRBD1 matching 7 junction bases. For the CDR3, the sequence is CASSPDLRGGRYTEAFF. The DNA reads TGTGCCAGCTCACCAGATCTAAGAGGGGGCCGCTACACTGAAGCTTTCTTT.